Shown below are 5 T cell receptor beta chains from a single sample sequenced in a study of metastatic and nonmetastatic thyroid tumors. TCRdb re-clonotyped the PCR reads via MiXCR. This table holds some 19,000 clones, 25% to 30% found once. Thyroid surgery had not been preceded by any treatment in any patient. The specimen was blood. All receptors derive from a male donor with papillary thyroid cancer or a benign thyroid nodule (not recorded which). Some clones in this sample may be carry-over from other donors' samples.

The V call is TRBV5-1, the J call TRBJ2-6; D not resolved. The germline gives CDR1 SGHRS, CDR2 YFSETQ. With 1 base removed from V and 0 bases from J, the gap between germline ends came to 5 bases. CDR3 length equals 15 residues. In DNA, the CDR3 is TGCGCCAGCAGCTTGTCGCTCTCTGGGGCCAACGTCCTGACTTTC. Translating gives CASSLSLSGANVLTF.

This clone was detected ten times or more. The J gene is TRBJ2-5, the V gene TRBV7-6; 9 bases fit TRBD2. Germline V gives CDR1 SGHVS, CDR2 FNYEAQ. After removal of 2 bases from V and 4 bases from J, the junction contained 11 bases not matched to a gene. The CDR3 spans 17 residues. For the CDR3, the DNA is TGTGCCAGCAGCTTACCGGCAGGTAGCGGGAGTGGAGAGACCCAGTACTTC. It is translated as CASSLPAGSGSGETQYF.

This rearrangement joins TRBV28 to TRBJ2-5; D not resolved. V shed 4 bases and J shed 5 bases, with 8 bases lying between them. Germline CDR1 MDHEN, CDR2 SYDVKM. This CDR3 contains 12 residues. The CDR3 spells CASSSVMETQYF. The CDR3 DNA reads as TGTGCCAGCAGTTCAGTCATGGAGACCCAGTACTTC. The full variable domain, with the rest looked up from reference TRBV28 and TRBJ2-5, is DVKVTQSSRYLVKRTGEKVFLECVQDMDHENMFWYRQDPGLGLRLIYFSYDVKMKEKGDIPEGYSVSREKKERFSLILESASTNQTSMYLCASSSVMETQYFGPGTRLLVL.

V and J are TRBV19 and TRBJ1-6, with D unclear. This CDR3 region has 14 residues. CDR1 and CDR2 (germline): LNHDA, SQIVND (reference sequence). Trimming left V 7 bases short and J 10 bases short, with 17 bases between. CDR3 protein: CASNTGRVGSPLHF. The CDR3, as DNA: TGTGCCAGTAACACGGGAAGGGTCGGGTCACCCCTCCACTTT.

This clone was seen ten or more times. The CDR3 loop reads CASSQVLEETQYF. The CDR3 DNA sequence: TGTGCCAGCAGCCAAGTGCTCGAAGAGACCCAGTACTTC. This chain links TRBV3-1 with TRBJ2-5; D unresolved. This CDR3 is built from 13 residues. Looked up from germline, CDR1 is LGHDT and CDR2 is YNNKEL (reference sequence). V lost 1 base to trimming and J lost 3 bases, with 6 bases between them.